These 20 T cell receptor beta chains were sequenced from one sample in a study of CD4 T cells in relation to SARS-CoV-2 and coronaviruses. The unexposed donors gave CD4+ T cells in about 2010-2019, prior to COVID-19. CD4+ T cells were isolated from the cells after around 9 days of culture. Antigen specificity for these receptors is unknown. Profiling relied on immunoSEQ multiplex PCR, and the TCRdb table lists in-frame clones only, not all of them. The data hold about 26,000 clones, with roughly 76% observed a single time. The sequenced sample was CD4+ T cells from PBMCs, cultured in vitro. All receptors derive from a human donor in good health.

V and J are TRBV19 and TRBJ1-2, with unresolved D. V was shortened by 7 bases and J by 5 bases, with 8 bases between the two germline ends. Germline assignment: CDR1 LNHDA and CDR2 SQIVND (reference sequence). CDR3 length: 11 amino acids. The CDR3 coding sequence is TGTGCCAGTATAGGCAAGTATGGCTACACCTTC. It codes for CASIGKYGYTF.

The CDR3 DNA reads TGTGCCAGCAAGGAGTTTTCGAACACCGGGGAGCTGTTTTTT. Translated, it gives CASKEFSNTGELFF. The rearrangement links TRBV6-4 to TRBJ2-2; no definite D call. The CDR3 has 14 amino acids. Trimming pared 7 bases from V and 0 bases from J, leaving 9 bases between. In germline, CDR1 is MRHNA, CDR2 SNTAGT.

This clone was detected only a few times. The CDR3 spells CASSIGTGGYEKLFF. The CDR3 DNA sequence: TGTGCCAGCAGCATCGGGACAGGGGGCTATGAAAAACTGTTTTTT. The genes are TRBV13 and TRBJ1-4; TRBD1 aligns across 12 bases. The CDR3 extends over 15 amino acids. Looked up from germline, CDR1 is PRHDT and CDR2 is FYEKMQ (reference sequence). The J segment lost 6 bases and the V segment lost 5 bases, leaving 4 bases of the junction unmatched. Drawing the rest from reference TRBV13 and TRBJ1-4, the complete variable domain is AAGVIQSPRHLIKEKRETATLKCYPIPRHDTVYWYQQGPGQDPQFLISFYEKMQSDKGSIPDRFSAQQFSDYHSELNMSSLELGDSALYFCASSIGTGGYEKLFFGSGTQLSVL.

This chain joins TRBV6-2 or TRBV6-3 and TRBJ1-6; D is ambiguous. Trimming shortened V by 2 bases and J by 7 bases, and 12 bases separated the two germline ends. The CDR3 is made up of 15 amino acids. Germline CDR1 and CDR2: MNHEY and SVGEGT. CDR3 DNA: TGTGCCAGCAGTTACATGCGAAGGAGGAATTCACCCCTCCACTTT. Translating it yields CASSYMRRRNSPLHF.

Written as DNA, the CDR3 is TGTGCCAGCAGCTTACCGCCCCCCCGGGAGCTGTTTTTT. Encoded protein: CASSLPPPRELFF. The chain employs TRBV7-9 and TRBJ2-2, with unresolved D. The germline V gene has CDR1 SEHNR and CDR2 FQNEAQ (reference sequence). Trimming took 2 bases from V and 9 from J, leaving 10 bases between them. The length of the CDR3 is 13 residues. Based on the CDR3 plus reference TRBV7-9 and TRBJ2-2, the full variable domain is DTGVSQNPRHKITKRGQNVTFRCDPISEHNRLYWYRQTLGQGPEFLTYFQNEAQLEKSRLLSDRFSAERPKGSFSTLEIQRTEQGDSAMYLCASSLPPPRELFFGEGSRLTVL.

The V call is TRBV3-1 (or the pseudogene TRBV3-2), the J call TRBJ2-1, with TRBD2 matching 7 bases. The ends lost 7 bases at V and 2 bases at J; junction bases unmatched: 11. The germline V gene encodes CDR1 LGHDT and CDR2 YNNKEL (reference sequence). The CDR3 length is 16 residues. The CDR3: CASTPLGGSAYNEQFF. CDR3 DNA: TGTGCCAGCACGCCTCTCGGGGGGTCTGCCTACAATGAGCAGTTCTTC.

The chain is built from TRBV7-2 and TRBJ2-2, with TRBD2 matching over 8 bases. The trim removed 7 bases at V and 1 base at J, leaving 11 bases unmatched. The CDR3 length is 17 residues. Germline-derived CDR1 and CDR2 are SGHTA and FQGNSA. In DNA form, the CDR3 reads TGTGCCAGCACCCCCGGGGGGGGCGTTCTGAACACCGGGGAGCTGTTTTTT. Translation gives CASTPGGGVLNTGELFF. The entire variable domain, with the rest obtained from reference TRBV7-2 and TRBJ2-2, is as follows: GAGVSQSPSNKVTEKGKDVELRCDPISGHTALYWYRQSLGQGLEFLIYFQGNSAPDKSGLPSDRFSAERTGGSVSTLTIQRTQQEDSAVYLCASTPGGGVLNTGELFFGEGSRLTVL.

The chain has TRBV18 and TRBJ1-4; D not resolved. The CDR3 is 15 residues long. In germline, CDR1 is KGHSH, CDR2 LQKENI. Trimming pared 3 bases from V and 8 bases from J, leaving 16 bases between. The CDR3: CASSPTTRYGEKLFF. CDR3 DNA sequence: TGTGCCAGCTCACCTACGACAAGATATGGGGAAAAACTGTTTTTT.

The chain employs TRBV5-4 and TRBJ1-3; D possibly corresponds to TRBD1 (5 bases). This CDR3 contains 15 residues. The V end lost 3 bases, the J end lost 4 bases, and 14 bases lay between the germline ends. Germline CDR1 SGHNT, CDR2 YYREEE (reference sequence). Written as DNA, the CDR3 is TGTGCCAGCAGCTCCCGCCAGGGATCGGGAAACACCATATATTTT. Protein product: CASSSRQGSGNTIYF.

The chain uses TRBV5-1 and TRBJ2-5; perhaps D is TRBD1 or TRBD2 (5 bases each). V dropped 4 bases and J dropped 5 bases, with 12 bases sitting between them. Germline CDR1 is SGHRS and CDR2 is YFSETQ. The CDR3 has 13 amino acids. CDR3 amino acids: CASSTGTMETQYF. In DNA, the CDR3 is TGCGCCAGCAGCACCGGGACCATGGAGACCCAGTACTTC. The whole variable domain, filled in from reference TRBV5-1 and TRBJ2-5, reads KAGVTQTPRYLIKTRGQQVTLSCSPISGHRSVSWYQQTPGQGLQFLFEYFSETQRNKGNFPGRFSGRQFSNSRSEMNVSTLELGDSALYLCASSTGTMETQYFGPGTRLLVL.

The CDR3 DNA sequence: TGTGCCAGCAGCCGGGGGGGCCGGGAGACCCAGTACTTC. Translating gives CASSRGGRETQYF. The genes are TRBV2 and TRBJ2-5; 8 positions match TRBD2. Germline V gives CDR1 SNHLY, CDR2 FYNNEI. The CDR3 runs to 13 residues. The trim removed 6 bases at V and 5 bases at J, leaving 5 bases unmatched.

The V and J genes are TRBV5-6 and TRBJ1-1; D call uncertain. Germline V gene lookup returns CDR1 SGHDT and CDR2 YYEEEE. There are 13 residues in the CDR3. Trimming removed 6 bases from V and 1 base from J, with 10 bases in between. CDR3 nucleotide sequence: TGTGCCAGCATAAAAGGGCGGAACACTGAAGCTTTCTTT. Translated, it gives CASIKGRNTEAFF.

The gene calls are TRBV27 and TRBJ2-7, with TRBD2 matching over 7 bases. This CDR3 region has 16 residues. Germline V gene sequence: CDR1 MNHEY, CDR2 SMNVEV (reference sequence). Trimming took 5 bases from V and 0 from J; bases not matched to a gene: 10. DNA for the CDR3: TGTGCCAGCAGTCCAGTAGCGGGCCTGAGCTCCTACGAGCAGTACTTC. It yields the protein CASSPVAGLSSYEQYF.

This clone occurred once. The V and J genes are TRBV18 and TRBJ2-2, with a weak D call TRBD2 (7 bases). Trimming pared 3 bases from V and 1 base from J, leaving 15 bases between. CDR1 is KGHSH, CDR2 LQKENI, per germline. The CDR3 contains 17 residues. The CDR3 coding sequence is TGTGCCAGCTCACCCCTAACGGGGGGCCGGAACACCGGGGAGCTGTTTTTT. Translating gives CASSPLTGGRNTGELFF.

The chain employs TRBV9 and TRBJ2-3; no firm D call. This CDR3 has 15 amino acids. Trimming left V 0 bases short and J 2 bases short, with 10 bases between. Germline values: CDR1 SGDLS, CDR2 YYNGEE. The chain's CDR3 is CASSVGLGLTDTQYF. CDR3 nucleotide sequence: TGTGCCAGCAGCGTAGGCCTAGGTCTCACAGATACGCAGTATTTT.

The J gene is TRBJ2-1, the V gene TRBV7-2; tentatively, D is TRBD1 (5 bases). Germline V gives CDR1 SGHTA, CDR2 FQGNSA. The CDR3 is 15 residues long. V lost 5 bases, J lost 3 bases, and 14 bases lay in between. The CDR3 nucleotides read TGTGCCAGCAGCCCCGACAGAAATAGCTACAATGAGCAGTTCTTC. Amino acids: CASSPDRNSYNEQFF. The whole variable domain, remainder taken from reference TRBV7-2 and TRBJ2-1, is GAGVSQSPSNKVTEKGKDVELRCDPISGHTALYWYRQSLGQGLEFLIYFQGNSAPDKSGLPSDRFSAERTGGSVSTLTIQRTQQEDSAVYLCASSPDRNSYNEQFFGPGTRLTVL.

J is TRBJ1-5 and V is TRBV29-1, with D possibly being TRBD1 (6 bases). Deletions cut 4 bases from V and 8 bases from J, with 12 bases between. Germline CDR1 reads SQVTM; CDR2 reads ANQGSEA. The CDR3 is 12 residues long. The CDR3 DNA sequence: TGCAGCGTTGGCGGGGGGGCAGAGCCCCAGCATTTT. Translation: CSVGGGAEPQHF. Full variable domain (missing parts from reference TRBV29-1 and TRBJ1-5): SAVISQKPSRDICQRGTSLTIQCQVDSQVTMMFWYRQQPGQSLTLIATANQGSEATYESGFVIDKFPISRPNLTFSTLTVSNMSPEDSSIYLCSVGGGAEPQHFGDGTRLSIL.

The chain combines TRBV6-2 or TRBV6-3 with TRBJ1-5; D might be TRBD1 (5 bases). Germline CDR1 and CDR2: MNHEY and SVGEGT. This CDR3 is 15 amino acids long. V was shortened by 2 bases and J by 2 bases, with 10 bases between the two germline ends. This CDR3 is CASSYGVGGNQPQHF. The CDR3 nucleotides are TGTGCCAGCAGTTACGGAGTGGGGGGCAATCAGCCCCAGCATTTT.

The chain recombines TRBV4-1 with TRBJ2-5, with 12 bases identical to TRBD2. J lost 2 bases, V lost 0 bases, and 7 bases had no gene match. Germline V gene sequence: CDR1 MGHRA, CDR2 YSYEKL. CDR3 length equals 18 residues. The CDR3 spells CASSQDWGLAGGQETQYF. The CDR3 DNA is TGCGCCAGCAGCCAAGATTGGGGCCTAGCGGGGGGGCAAGAGACCCAGTACTTC.

DNA for the CDR3: TGTGCCAGCAGCCCCGAGCCAAGAGCCTCCTACGAGCAGTACTTC. It encodes CASSPEPRASYEQYF. The chain uses TRBV7-2 and TRBJ2-7; D gene unclear. Germline V lookup: CDR1 SGHTA, CDR2 FQGNSA. CDR3 length: 15 amino acids. Deletions cut 5 bases from V and 0 bases from J, with 14 bases between.